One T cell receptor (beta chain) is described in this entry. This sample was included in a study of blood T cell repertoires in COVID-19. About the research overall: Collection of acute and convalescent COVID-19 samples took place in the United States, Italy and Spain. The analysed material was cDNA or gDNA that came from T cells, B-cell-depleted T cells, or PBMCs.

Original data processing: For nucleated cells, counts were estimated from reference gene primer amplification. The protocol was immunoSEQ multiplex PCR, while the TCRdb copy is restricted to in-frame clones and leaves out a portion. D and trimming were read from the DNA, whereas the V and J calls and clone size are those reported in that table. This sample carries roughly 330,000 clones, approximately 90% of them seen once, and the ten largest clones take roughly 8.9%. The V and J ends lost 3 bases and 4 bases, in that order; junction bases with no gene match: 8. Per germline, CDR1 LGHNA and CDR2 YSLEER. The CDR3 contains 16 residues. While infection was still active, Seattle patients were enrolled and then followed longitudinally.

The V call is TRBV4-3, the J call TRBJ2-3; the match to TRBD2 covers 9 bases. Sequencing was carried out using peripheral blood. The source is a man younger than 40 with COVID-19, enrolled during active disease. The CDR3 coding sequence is TGCGCCAGCAGCCACCGAAGTAGCGGGAGTCCAGATACGCAGTATTTT. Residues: CASSHRSSGSPDTQYF.